Sequencing of this TCR beta chain was carried out in a study of CD8 T cells in Susac syndrome. The authors reverse transcribed about 0.5 to 1 ug RNA with random hexamers. TCRdb processed the immunoSEQ multiplex PCR reads anew with MiXCR; each CDR3 protein has one entry. The sample lists roughly 190,000 distinct CDR3 sequences, 85% to 95% occurring once. CDR1 and CDR2 from the germline V gene are MNHEY and SMNVEV (reference sequence). Trimming removed 3 bases at V and 0 bases at J, with 6 bases between. The CDR3 extends over 14 amino acids. The sample comprised CD4+ T cells from PBMCs. This TCR derives from a human donor in good health. The chain is built from TRBV27 and TRBJ1-5; D is ambiguous. The CDR3 bases are TGTGCCAGCAGTTTCAGAAATAGCAATCAGCCCCAGCATTTT. Translated: CASSFRNSNQPQHF.